This T cell receptor (beta chain) was found in a study of breast tumors, draining lymph nodes, adjacent tissues. TCRdb itself ran the multiplex PCR reads through MiXCR, one entry per CDR3 protein. The table has 200,000 to 300,000 distinct CDR3 sequences, more than 30% seen once. This CDR3 contains 18 residues. V was shortened by 2 bases and J by 0 bases, with 17 bases between the two germline ends. CDR1 is LGHDT and CDR2 is YNNKEL in the germline V gene (reference sequence). Samples came from axillary lymph nodes draining the breast cancer. Concerning this clonotype itself: Its antigen remains unknown.

Study-level points and caveats: Tumor and nontumor repertoires were significantly more similar in luminal-like than in basal-like breast cancer. Data only fit, rather than demonstrated, lymph node origin of most tumor T cells. Tumor TCR diversity was below lymph nodes but above nontumor tissue. The data were judged consistent with most tumor T cells coming from lymph node and expanding in tumor.

The chain is built from TRBV3-1 and TRBJ2-1, with D possibly matching TRBD2 (6 bases). The source of this sequence is a female donor with breast cancer. Some clones in this sample may be carry-over from other donors' samples. Sequencing was done on a sample of axillary lymph node tissue. CDR3 in amino acids: CASSQLRGSYSSYNEQFF. Written as DNA, the CDR3 is TGTGCCAGCAGCCAACTGCGGGGTTCCTACAGCTCCTACAATGAGCAGTTCTTC.